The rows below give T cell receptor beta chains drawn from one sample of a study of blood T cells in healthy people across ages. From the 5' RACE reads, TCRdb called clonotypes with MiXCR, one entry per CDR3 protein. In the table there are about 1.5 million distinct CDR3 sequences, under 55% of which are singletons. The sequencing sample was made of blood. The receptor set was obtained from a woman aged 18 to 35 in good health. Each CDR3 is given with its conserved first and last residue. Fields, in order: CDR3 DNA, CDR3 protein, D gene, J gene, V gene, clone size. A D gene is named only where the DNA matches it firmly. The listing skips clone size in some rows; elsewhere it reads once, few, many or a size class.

TGCGCCAGCAGCCGGGGAACGACCGTTGCAACTAATGAAAAACTGTTTTTT CASSRGTTVATNEKLFF - TRBJ1-4 TRBV4-3 few
TGCGCCAGCAGCCAAGATTTGGGCGGGAGGCCTTACAATGAGCAGTTCTTC CASSQDLGGRPYNEQFF TRBD2 TRBJ2-1 TRBV4-3 -
TGTGCCAGCAGTGAGCCCGGACAGGAAGAAAAACTGTTTTTT CASSEPGQEEKLFF TRBD1 TRBJ1-4 TRBV25-1 -
TGTGCCAGCAGTTACAGGAGTGGGGGATACGAGCAGTACTTC CASSYRSGGYEQYF - TRBJ2-7 TRBV28 -
TGCAGTGCTGCCGTCCCAGGGATTCGCGAAAAACTGTTTTTT CSAAVPGIREKLFF - TRBJ1-4 TRBV20-1 few
TGCAGCGTTGGAGCCGAAACTGAAAAACTGTTTTTT CSVGAETEKLFF - TRBJ1-4 TRBV29-1 -
TGCAGTGCTAGACCTAGCGGGAGATTTAGTGATGAGCAGTTCTTC CSARPSGRFSDEQFF TRBD2 TRBJ2-1 TRBV20-1 -
TGTGCCAGCAGCTTATTAACTAGCGGGGGACCAGAGACCCAGTACTTC CASSLLTSGGPETQYF TRBD2 TRBJ2-5 TRBV7-6 few
TGTGCCAGCTCTCCAGGGGTCAATGGGCCCCAGCATTTT CASSPGVNGPQHF - TRBJ1-5 TRBV6-5 few
TGTGCCAGCAGCTCTCTCCCTGCGAGCCGGACAGACTATGGCTACACCTTC CASSSLPASRTDYGYTF - TRBJ1-2 TRBV13 -
TGTGCCAGCAACCTAGCGGGAGTTGCTGAGCAGTTCTTC CASNLAGVAEQFF TRBD2 TRBJ2-1 TRBV6-1 -
TGTGCCAGCAGCACGTTAGCGGTCAGCTCCTACAATGAGCAGTTCTTC CASSTLAVSSYNEQFF - TRBJ2-1 TRBV3-1 few
TGCGCCAGCAGCCAATGGGAGGCCCCGCCCAATGAGCAGTTCTTC CASSQWEAPPNEQFF - TRBJ2-1 TRBV4-3 -
TGTGCCAGCAGTGTAGATTATCCGGCTGGGGGTGACAATGAGCAGTTCTTC CASSVDYPAGGDNEQFF - TRBJ2-1 TRBV2 -
TGTGCCAGCAGAGACAGTGTACTAGCGGGGAGCACAGATACGCAGTATTTT CASRDSVLAGSTDTQYF TRBD2 TRBJ2-3 TRBV6-1 few
TGCGCCAGCAGCCCTAGCGGGGGATTCGTAGAGACCCAGTACTTC CASSPSGGFVETQYF TRBD2 TRBJ2-5 TRBV4-3 -
TGTGCCTGGAGCGGACAGAGCAATCAGCCCCAGCATTTT CAWSGQSNQPQHF - TRBJ1-5 TRBV30 once
TGCAGTCTCCGGGGACTAGCGGGAGGAGGCACAGATACGCAGTATTTT CSLRGLAGGGTDTQYF TRBD2 TRBJ2-3 TRBV29-1 many
TGTGCCAGCAGGACTAGCGGGGGTTCCGATGAGCAGTTCTTC CASRTSGGSDEQFF TRBD2 TRBJ2-1 TRBV7-2 few
TGTGCCAGCAGCCCGAGGAAGATTTATGGCTACACCTTC CASSPRKIYGYTF - TRBJ1-2 TRBV7-9 -
TGTGCCACCAGCAGGGGCGAAGATACGCAGTATTTT CATSRGEDTQYF - TRBJ2-3 TRBV15 -
TGTGCCATCAGTGGTCAAGGGGAAAGCTCCTACAATGAGCAGTTCTTC CAISGQGESSYNEQFF - TRBJ2-1 TRBV10-3 few
TGTGCCAGCAGCCCTCCCAAGGGGGGCACAGATACGCAGTATTTT CASSPPKGGTDTQYF - TRBJ2-3 TRBV7-2 few
TGCAGCGTGGCCTCTAGCGGGACCACAGGTACGCAGTATTTT CSVASSGTTGTQYF TRBD2 TRBJ2-3 TRBV29-1 -
TGTGCCAGCAGTTTATTTGGGGTCAATGAGCAGTTCTTC CASSLFGVNEQFF - TRBJ2-1 TRBV27 many
TGTGCCAGCAGTTTTGGGGGGGCCATAAGCAATCAGCCCCAGCATTTT CASSFGGAISNQPQHF - TRBJ1-5 TRBV12-3/TRBV12-4 -
TGCAGTGCTAGAGCCCCCTCTTACAGGGAAGATCAGCCCCAGCATTTT CSARAPSYREDQPQHF - TRBJ1-5 TRBV20-1 -
TGTGCCAGCAGTGGAGGGACTAGCGGGAACTGGGATACGCAGTATTTT CASSGGTSGNWDTQYF TRBD2 TRBJ2-3 TRBV2 -
TGTGCCAGCAGCCCGACAGGGATGGGGTATGGCTACACCTTC CASSPTGMGYGYTF TRBD1 TRBJ1-2 TRBV27 many
TGTGCCATCAGTGAGCAGATCTTTATGAACACTGAAGCTTTCTTT CAISEQIFMNTEAFF - TRBJ1-1 TRBV10-3 -
TGTGCCAGCAGCGACGGGACTAGCGGGGGGGCATACAATGAGCAGTACTTC CASSDGTSGGAYNEQYF TRBD2 TRBJ2-5 TRBV9 -
TGTGCCACCAGTAATAACGCTAGAGATCAGTTCTTC CATSNNARDQFF - TRBJ2-1 TRBV24-1 few
TGCGCCAGCAGCCAGGATGACAATTGGGTTCAAGAGACCCAGTACTTC CASSQDDNWVQETQYF - TRBJ2-5 TRBV4-3 -
TGTGCCAGCAGCCAGGGGGCGCCTGGCTACACCTTC CASSQGAPGYTF - TRBJ1-2 TRBV3-1 -
TGCAGTGCTACGGGGGGACAGGGGAATAGCAATCAGCCCCAGCATTTT CSATGGQGNSNQPQHF TRBD1 TRBJ1-5 TRBV20-1 few
TGCGCCAGCAGCCAACAAATGGCCGGGGGTTCTTCCTACGAGCAGTACTTC CASSQQMAGGSSYEQYF - TRBJ2-7 TRBV4-1 -
TGCAGTGCTAGAGTAGGACTAGCGGGAGGGCCAAATGAGCAGTTCTTC CSARVGLAGGPNEQFF TRBD2 TRBJ2-1 TRBV20-1 many
TGTGCCAGCAGTGCGACAGGCCTATCCTACAATGAGCAGTTCTTC CASSATGLSYNEQFF - TRBJ2-1 TRBV6-6 many
TGCAGTGCTAGTGGGGCCGGGACAGGGGACATAAACACTGAAGCTTTCTTT CSASGAGTGDINTEAFF TRBD1 TRBJ1-1 TRBV20-1 -
TGTGCCACCAGCAGACCCCTTCTAGCGGGGATGAACACCGGGGAGCTGTTTTTT CATSRPLLAGMNTGELFF TRBD2 TRBJ2-2 TRBV15 -
TGTGCCAGCAGCCACCGGACGGGACAGGGTATCGTCTACGAGCAGTACTTC CASSHRTGQGIVYEQYF TRBD1 TRBJ2-7 TRBV14 few
TGCAGTGGGATTAGCGGGGGGGACAATGAGCAGTTCTTC CSGISGGDNEQFF TRBD2 TRBJ2-1 TRBV20-1 once
TGTGCCAGCAGCTTAGTAACACGGTCCCCCAATGAGCAGTTCTTC CASSLVTRSPNEQFF - TRBJ2-1 TRBV7-2 few
TGCAGTGCTAGAGATCATGGGGCGAGTAATGAAAAACTGTTTTTT CSARDHGASNEKLFF - TRBJ1-4 TRBV20-1 few
TGTGCCAGCAGCCCCCGGACTAACGGTGTTATGAATGAAAACTATGGCTACACCTTC CASSPRTNGVMNENYGYTF - TRBJ1-2 TRBV13 few